In this sample, the clone carrying this TCR beta chain turned up many times. Its antigen remains unknown. Unmatched junction bases numbered 0, after V lost 3 bases and J lost 1 base. Germline V gene data show CDR1 as SGHNT and CDR2 as YENEEA. CDR3 length: 16 residues. Arm-PCR with iRepertoire HTBI primers amplified the CDR3 regions for these TCR beta libraries. Study processing details: Segment identification across samples yielded around 60 TRBV and some 13 TRBJ segments. TCRdb recomputed calls from the multiplex PCR reads with MiXCR, one row per CDR3 protein. TCRdb, rather than the study authors, made the V and J calls. In the table there are 400,000 to 500,000 distinct CDR3 sequences, 14% to 15% of which are singletons. This specimen comes from a study of regulatory T cells in long-lasting Graves disease. Findings of the study overall: New patients shared fewer public clonotypes (roughly 1,000) than persistent patients did (more than 2,500).

Documented time point: newly diagnosed GD, antithyroid drugs for less than 3 months. RNA extracted from PBMCs served as the sequencing template. This sample was shared with a second study, whose subject was T cells in Graves' hyperthyroidism and ophthalmopathy. That source adds: The study used the HTBI primer set for a first-round RT-PCR of the TCR CDR3. Most clonotypes that expanded in the thyroid above 0.001 also showed up in blood.

V and J are TRBV11-3 and TRBJ2-2; 12 bases are a match to TRBD2. This clonotype was sampled from a young woman with Graves disease. Specimen: peripheral blood mononuclear cells (PBMCs), collected at new diagnosis, from a patient treated with antithyroid drugs. DNA for the CDR3: TGTGCCAGCAGCTTGACTAGCGGGGGGAACACCGGGGAGCTGTTTTTT. This translates into CASSLTSGGNTGELFF.